This is a list of T cell receptor beta chains from one sample in a study of blood T cell repertoires in COVID-19. This table comes from immunoSEQ multiplex PCR, and its TCRdb copy is limited to in-frame clones, with some not included. The sample yields about 75,000 clones, roughly 91% seen once. The material sequenced was peripheral blood. The source is a human donor in a cohort sampled during active COVID-19. The CDR3 runs from the conserved cysteine through the conserved F or W. D genes are given only for firm matches. Clone size is given for some rows only: seen once, a few or many times, or a class if the clone is expanded.

v_call: TRBV28
d_call: TRBD2
clone_size: .
j_call: TRBJ2-1
cdr3_nt: TGTGCCAGCAGCGGGACTACCCTGGCAAATGAGCAGTTCTTC
cdr3_aa: CASSGTTLANEQFF

v_call: TRBV30
d_call: .
clone_size: .
j_call: TRBJ1-1
cdr3_nt: TGTGCCTGGAGTTTGCAGGGAGGCACTGAAGCTTTCTTT
cdr3_aa: CAWSLQGGTEAFF

v_call: TRBV5-5
d_call: .
clone_size: .
j_call: TRBJ1-5
cdr3_nt: TGTGCCAGCAGCACTGGACTGATCAATCAGCCCCAGCATTTT
cdr3_aa: CASSTGLINQPQHF

v_call: TRBV6-2/TRBV6-3
d_call: .
clone_size: .
j_call: TRBJ2-3
cdr3_nt: TGTGCCAGCAGTTACGGTGGGACTACAGATACGCAGTATTTT
cdr3_aa: CASSYGGTTDTQYF

v_call: TRBV3-1/TRBV3-2
d_call: TRBD2
clone_size: .
j_call: TRBJ2-5
cdr3_nt: TGTGCCAGCAGCCAAGGGACTAGCTTCCAAGAGACCCAGTACTTC
cdr3_aa: CASSQGTSFQETQYF

v_call: TRBV5-5
d_call: .
clone_size: .
j_call: TRBJ2-4
cdr3_nt: TGTGCCAGCAGCTTGACGGGAGCAGCCAAAAACATTCAGTACTTC
cdr3_aa: CASSLTGAAKNIQYF

v_call: TRBV7-3
d_call: .
clone_size: .
j_call: TRBJ2-3
cdr3_nt: TGTGCCAGCAGCCCACTAGGGGGGGTCACAGATACGCAGTATTTT
cdr3_aa: CASSPLGGVTDTQYF

v_call: TRBV2
d_call: .
clone_size: .
j_call: TRBJ1-5
cdr3_nt: TGTGCCAGCAGCTGGGAGGGGCGAAGGTCGGGGGCCCAGCATTTT
cdr3_aa: CASSWEGRRSGAQHF

v_call: TRBV4-3
d_call: TRBD1
clone_size: few
j_call: TRBJ1-1
cdr3_nt: TGCGCCAGCAGCCCCCGGGACAGGGGGCTCACTGAAGCTTTCTTT
cdr3_aa: CASSPRDRGLTEAFF

v_call: TRBV11-2
d_call: .
clone_size: .
j_call: TRBJ1-4
cdr3_nt: TGTGCCAGCAGCTTAGTACAGGGTCTCGGAAAACTGTTTTTT
cdr3_aa: CASSLVQGLGKLFF

v_call: TRBV5-1
d_call: .
clone_size: .
j_call: TRBJ2-3
cdr3_nt: TGCGCCAGCAGCCCTAGACAGGCCGGGGGCACAGATACGCAGTATTTT
cdr3_aa: CASSPRQAGGTDTQYF

v_call: TRBV4-3
d_call: TRBD2
clone_size: .
j_call: TRBJ2-1
cdr3_nt: TGCGCCAGCAGCCGGCGAATCCTAGCGGGACCCTCCTACAATGAGCAGTTCTTC
cdr3_aa: CASSRRILAGPSYNEQFF

v_call: TRBV12-3/TRBV12-4
d_call: .
clone_size: .
j_call: TRBJ1-5
cdr3_nt: TGTGCCAGCAGCCCAACCGACGGGCAGCCCCAGCATTTT
cdr3_aa: CASSPTDGQPQHF

v_call: TRBV28
d_call: .
clone_size: .
j_call: TRBJ1-2
cdr3_nt: TGTGCCAGCACCTTCACAGGATATAATAACTATGGCTACACCTTC
cdr3_aa: CASTFTGYNNYGYTF

v_call: TRBV19
d_call: .
clone_size: .
j_call: TRBJ1-2
cdr3_nt: TGTGCCAGTACGGCGGACGTCACTAGTGGCTACACCTTC
cdr3_aa: CASTADVTSGYTF

v_call: TRBV19
d_call: .
clone_size: .
j_call: TRBJ1-5
cdr3_nt: TGTGCCAGTAACCAACAGGGAAATCAGCCCCAGCATTTT
cdr3_aa: CASNQQGNQPQHF

v_call: TRBV18
d_call: .
clone_size: .
j_call: TRBJ1-5
cdr3_nt: TGTGCCAGCTCACCTGGGAGCACCAATCAGCCCCAGCATTTT
cdr3_aa: CASSPGSTNQPQHF

v_call: TRBV4-3
d_call: .
clone_size: .
j_call: TRBJ1-2
cdr3_nt: TGCGCCAGCAGCCAAGGGGCCCGGGCAGGGTTCCGTGGCTACACCTTC
cdr3_aa: CASSQGARAGFRGYTF

v_call: TRBV2
d_call: TRBD1
clone_size: .
j_call: TRBJ2-5
cdr3_nt: TGTGCCAGCAGAGCGGGACAGGGGGTAGAGACCCAGTACTTC
cdr3_aa: CASRAGQGVETQYF

v_call: TRBV11-2
d_call: TRBD2
clone_size: .
j_call: TRBJ2-5
cdr3_nt: TGTGCCAGCAGCCTGGGACTAGCCGAGACCCAGTACTTC
cdr3_aa: CASSLGLAETQYF

v_call: TRBV18
d_call: TRBD2
clone_size: .
j_call: TRBJ2-1
cdr3_nt: TGTGCCAGCTCACCAAGTTATCGGGGGGTTCGGGACAATGAGCAGTTCTTC
cdr3_aa: CASSPSYRGVRDNEQFF

v_call: TRBV5-4
d_call: TRBD2
clone_size: once
j_call: TRBJ2-1
cdr3_nt: TGTGCCAGTCAGTCCTGGCTAGCGGTTAATGAGCAGTTCTTC
cdr3_aa: CASQSWLAVNEQFF

v_call: TRBV4-1
d_call: TRBD2
clone_size: .
j_call: TRBJ2-7
cdr3_nt: TGCGCCAGCAGCCAAGTTGTAATAGCGGGAGTTTCCTACGAGCAGTACTTC
cdr3_aa: CASSQVVIAGVSYEQYF

v_call: TRBV27
d_call: TRBD1
clone_size: .
j_call: TRBJ2-5
cdr3_nt: TGTGCCAGCAGGACAGGGAGAGAGACCCAGTACTTC
cdr3_aa: CASRTGRETQYF